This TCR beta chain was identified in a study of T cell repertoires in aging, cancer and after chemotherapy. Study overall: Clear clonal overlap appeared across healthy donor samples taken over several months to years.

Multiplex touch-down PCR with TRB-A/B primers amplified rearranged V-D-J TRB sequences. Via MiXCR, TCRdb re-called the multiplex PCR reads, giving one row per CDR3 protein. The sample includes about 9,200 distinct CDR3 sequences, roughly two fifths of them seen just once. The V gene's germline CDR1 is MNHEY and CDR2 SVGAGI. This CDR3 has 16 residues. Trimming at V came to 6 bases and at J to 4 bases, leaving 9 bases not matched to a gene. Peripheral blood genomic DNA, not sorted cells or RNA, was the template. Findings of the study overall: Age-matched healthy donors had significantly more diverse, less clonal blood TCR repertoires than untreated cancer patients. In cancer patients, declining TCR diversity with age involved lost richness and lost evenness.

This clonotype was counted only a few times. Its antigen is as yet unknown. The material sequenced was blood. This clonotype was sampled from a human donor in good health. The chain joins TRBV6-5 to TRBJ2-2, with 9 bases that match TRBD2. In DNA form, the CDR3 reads TGTGCCAGCAGCTCCGGGACTAGCCTGACCACCGGGGAGCTGTTTTTT. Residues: CASSSGTSLTTGELFF.